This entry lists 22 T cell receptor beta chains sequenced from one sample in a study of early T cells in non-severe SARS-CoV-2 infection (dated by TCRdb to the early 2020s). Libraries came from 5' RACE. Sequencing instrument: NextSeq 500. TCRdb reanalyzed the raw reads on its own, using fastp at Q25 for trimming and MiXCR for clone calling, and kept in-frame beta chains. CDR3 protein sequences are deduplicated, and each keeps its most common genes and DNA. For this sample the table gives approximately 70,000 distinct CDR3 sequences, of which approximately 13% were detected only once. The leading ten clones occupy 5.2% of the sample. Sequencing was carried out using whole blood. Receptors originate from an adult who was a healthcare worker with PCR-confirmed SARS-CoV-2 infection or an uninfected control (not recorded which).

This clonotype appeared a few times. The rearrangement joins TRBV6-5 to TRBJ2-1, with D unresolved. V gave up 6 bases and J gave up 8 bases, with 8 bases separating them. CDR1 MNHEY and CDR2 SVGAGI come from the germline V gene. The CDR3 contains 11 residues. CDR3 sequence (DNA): TGTGCCAGCAGACGCCTGGATGAGCAGTTCTTC. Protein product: CASRRLDEQFF.

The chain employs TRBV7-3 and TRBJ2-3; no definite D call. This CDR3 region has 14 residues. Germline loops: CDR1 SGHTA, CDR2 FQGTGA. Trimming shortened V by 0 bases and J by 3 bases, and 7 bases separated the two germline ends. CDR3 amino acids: CASSLTATTDTQYF. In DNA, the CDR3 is TGTGCCAGCAGCTTAACGGCAACAACAGATACGCAGTATTTT.

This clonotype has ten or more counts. The DNA for the CDR3 is TGTGCCAGCAGCCAAAAACAGACCTACGAGCAGTACTTC. Translated: CASSQKQTYEQYF. This chain joins TRBV3-1 and TRBJ2-7; D gene unclear. The germline gives CDR1 LGHDT, CDR2 YNNKEL (reference sequence). CDR3 length: 13 residues. The germline V and J ends were trimmed by 2 bases and 2 bases, with 7 bases remaining between them.

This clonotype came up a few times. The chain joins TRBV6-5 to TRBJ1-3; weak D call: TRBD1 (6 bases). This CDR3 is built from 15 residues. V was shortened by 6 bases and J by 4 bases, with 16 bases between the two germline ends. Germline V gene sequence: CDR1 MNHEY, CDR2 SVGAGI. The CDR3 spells CASRLRGEGGNTIYF. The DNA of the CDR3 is TGTGCCAGCAGACTCAGGGGAGAGGGAGGAAACACCATATATTTT.

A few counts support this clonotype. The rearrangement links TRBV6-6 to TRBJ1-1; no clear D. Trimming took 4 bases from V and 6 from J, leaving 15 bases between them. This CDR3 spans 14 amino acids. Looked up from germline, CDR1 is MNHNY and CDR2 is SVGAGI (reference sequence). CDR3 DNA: TGTGCCAGCAGTTTCACGGCAGCGGGTCCTGAAGCTTTCTTT. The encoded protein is CASSFTAAGPEAFF.

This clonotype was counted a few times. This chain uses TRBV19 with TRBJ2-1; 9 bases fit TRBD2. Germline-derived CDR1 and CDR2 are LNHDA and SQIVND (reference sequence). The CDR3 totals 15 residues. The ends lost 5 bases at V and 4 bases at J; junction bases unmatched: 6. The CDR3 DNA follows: TGTGCCAGTAGTTTGGGACTAGCACGGTACAATGAGCAGTTCTTC. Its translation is CASSLGLARYNEQFF.

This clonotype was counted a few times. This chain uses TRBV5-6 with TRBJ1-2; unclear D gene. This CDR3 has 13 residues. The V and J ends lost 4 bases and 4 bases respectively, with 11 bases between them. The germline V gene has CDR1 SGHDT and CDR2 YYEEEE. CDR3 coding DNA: TGTGCCAGCAGCCGTCCACTAGGCTATGGCTACACCTTC. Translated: CASSRPLGYGYTF.

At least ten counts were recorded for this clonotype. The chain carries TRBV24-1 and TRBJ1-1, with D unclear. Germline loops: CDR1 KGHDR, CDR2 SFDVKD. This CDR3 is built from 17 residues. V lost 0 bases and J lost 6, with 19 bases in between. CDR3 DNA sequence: TGTGCCACCAGTGATTTGCGGGCAGCCACCCGAAACGCTGAAGCTTTCTTT. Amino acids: CATSDLRAATRNAEAFF.

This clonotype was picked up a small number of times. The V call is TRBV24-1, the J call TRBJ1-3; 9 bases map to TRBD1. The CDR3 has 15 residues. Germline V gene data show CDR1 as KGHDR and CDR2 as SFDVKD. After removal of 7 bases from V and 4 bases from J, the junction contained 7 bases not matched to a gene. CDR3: CATSPGQGYGNTIYF. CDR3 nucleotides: TGTGCCACCAGCCCGGGACAGGGTTACGGAAACACCATATATTTT.

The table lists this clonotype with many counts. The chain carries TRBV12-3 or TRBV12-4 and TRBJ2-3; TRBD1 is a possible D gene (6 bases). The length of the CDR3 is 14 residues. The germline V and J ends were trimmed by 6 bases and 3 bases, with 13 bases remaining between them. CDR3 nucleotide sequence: TGTGCCAGCAGCTCCAGGGGAATGACAGATACGCAGTATTTT. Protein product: CASSSRGMTDTQYF.

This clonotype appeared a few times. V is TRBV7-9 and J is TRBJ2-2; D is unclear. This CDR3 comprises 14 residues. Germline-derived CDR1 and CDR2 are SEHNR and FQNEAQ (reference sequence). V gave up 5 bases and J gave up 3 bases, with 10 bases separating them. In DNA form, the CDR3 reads TGTGCCAGCAGCGACTTCATAGACACCGGGGAGCTGTTTTTT. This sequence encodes CASSDFIDTGELFF.

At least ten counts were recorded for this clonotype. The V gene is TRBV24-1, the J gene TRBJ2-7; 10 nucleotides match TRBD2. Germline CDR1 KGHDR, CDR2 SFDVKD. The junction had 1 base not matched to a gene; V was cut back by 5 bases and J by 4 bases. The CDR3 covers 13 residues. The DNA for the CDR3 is TGTGCCACCAGTGGGACTAGCGGATACGAGCAGTACTTC. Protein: CATSGTSGYEQYF.

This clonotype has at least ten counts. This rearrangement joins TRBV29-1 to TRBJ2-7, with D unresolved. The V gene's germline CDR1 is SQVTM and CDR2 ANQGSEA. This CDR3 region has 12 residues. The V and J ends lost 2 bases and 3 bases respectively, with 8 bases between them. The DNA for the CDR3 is TGCAGCGTTGAAAGTAGCCGCTACGAGCAGTACTTC. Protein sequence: CSVESSRYEQYF.

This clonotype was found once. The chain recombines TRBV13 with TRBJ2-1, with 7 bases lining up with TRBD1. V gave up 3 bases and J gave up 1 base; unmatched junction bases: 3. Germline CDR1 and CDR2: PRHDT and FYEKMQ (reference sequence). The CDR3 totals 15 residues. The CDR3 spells CASSFRQGSYNEQFF. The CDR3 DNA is TGTGCCAGCAGCTTCCGACAGGGATCCTACAATGAGCAGTTCTTC.

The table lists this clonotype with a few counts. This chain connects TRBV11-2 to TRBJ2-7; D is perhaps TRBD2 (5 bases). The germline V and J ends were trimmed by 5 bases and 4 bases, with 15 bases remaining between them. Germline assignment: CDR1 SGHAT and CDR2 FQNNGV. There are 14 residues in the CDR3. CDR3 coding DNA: TGTGCCAGCAGCCAGGACTTGGGTGGGTACGAGCAGTACTTC. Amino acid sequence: CASSQDLGGYEQYF.

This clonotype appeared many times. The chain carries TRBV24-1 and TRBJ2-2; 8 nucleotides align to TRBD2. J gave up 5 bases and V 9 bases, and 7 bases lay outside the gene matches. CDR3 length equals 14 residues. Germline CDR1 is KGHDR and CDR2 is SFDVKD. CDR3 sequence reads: CATDSGSPTGELFF. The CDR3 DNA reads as TGTGCCACCGACAGCGGGAGCCCGACCGGGGAGCTGTTTTTT.

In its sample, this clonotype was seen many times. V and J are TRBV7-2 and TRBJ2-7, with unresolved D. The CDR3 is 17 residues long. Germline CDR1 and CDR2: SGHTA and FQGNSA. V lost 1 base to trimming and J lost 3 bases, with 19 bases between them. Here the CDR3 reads CASSLVFSKVISYEQYF. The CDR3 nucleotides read TGTGCCAGCAGCTTAGTTTTTTCGAAGGTCATAAGCTACGAGCAGTACTTC. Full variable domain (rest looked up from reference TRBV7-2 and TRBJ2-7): GAGVSQSPSNKVTEKGKDVELRCDPISGHTALYWYRQSLGQGLEFLIYFQGNSAPDKSGLPSDRFSAERTGGSVSTLTIQRTQQEDSAVYLCASSLVFSKVISYEQYFGPGTRLTVT.

The CDR3 sequence is CASSPRTGLYEQYF. The CDR3 nucleotides are TGTGCCAGCAGCCCAAGGACAGGCCTCTACGAGCAGTACTTC. The chain couples TRBV2 to TRBJ2-7; 7 bases match TRBD1. The J segment lost 3 bases and the V segment lost 6 bases, leaving 8 bases of the junction unmatched. This CDR3 has 14 residues. Germline-derived CDR1 and CDR2 are SNHLY and FYNNEI.

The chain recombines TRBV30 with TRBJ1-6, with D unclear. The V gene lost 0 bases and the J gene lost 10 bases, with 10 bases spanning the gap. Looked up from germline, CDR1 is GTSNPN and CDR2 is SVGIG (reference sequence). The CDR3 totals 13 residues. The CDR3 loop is CAWSVWERSPLHF. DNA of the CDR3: TGTGCCTGGAGTGTTTGGGAGAGGTCACCCCTCCACTTT. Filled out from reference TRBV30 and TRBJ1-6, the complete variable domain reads SQTIHQWPATLVQPVGSPLSLECTVEGTSNPNLYWYRQAAGRGLQLLFYSVGIGQISSEVPQNLSASRPQDRQFILSSKKLLLSDSGFYLCAWSVWERSPLHFGNGTRLTVT.

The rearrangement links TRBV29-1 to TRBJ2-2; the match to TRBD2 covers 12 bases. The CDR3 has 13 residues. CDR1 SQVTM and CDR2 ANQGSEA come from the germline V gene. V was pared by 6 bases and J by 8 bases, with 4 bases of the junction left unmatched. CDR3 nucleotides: TGCAGCGTAGGACTAGCGGGATTTGGGGAGCTGTTTTTT. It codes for CSVGLAGFGELFF.

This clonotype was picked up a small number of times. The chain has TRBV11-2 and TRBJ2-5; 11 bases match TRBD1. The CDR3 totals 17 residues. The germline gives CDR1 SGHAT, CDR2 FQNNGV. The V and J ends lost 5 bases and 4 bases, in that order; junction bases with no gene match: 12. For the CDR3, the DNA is TGTGCCAGCAGCATAAGGACAGGGGGCGCCTTCGGAGAGACCCAGTACTTC. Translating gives CASSIRTGGAFGETQYF. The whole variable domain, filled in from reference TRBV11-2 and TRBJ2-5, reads EAGVAQSPRYKIIEKRQSVAFWCNPISGHATLYWYQQILGQGPKLLIQFQNNGVVDDSQLPKDRFSAERLKGVDSTLKIQPAKLEDSAVYLCASSIRTGGAFGETQYFGPGTRLLVL.

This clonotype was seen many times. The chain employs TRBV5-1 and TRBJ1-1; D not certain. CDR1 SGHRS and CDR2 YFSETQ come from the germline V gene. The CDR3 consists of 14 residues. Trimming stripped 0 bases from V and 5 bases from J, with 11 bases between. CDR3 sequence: CASSLGAPGTEAFF. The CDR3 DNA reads TGCGCCAGCAGCTTGGGGGCGCCGGGAACTGAAGCTTTCTTT.